Listed below are T cell receptor beta chains from one sample, sequenced in a study of shared clonotypes between healthy human individuals. This table comes from immunoSEQ multiplex PCR, and its TCRdb copy is limited to in-frame clones, with some not included. This sample has some 1,600,000 clones, with around 98% found just once. Sequenced: naive CD4+ T cells sorted from blood. All receptors derive from a man aged 25 to 45 in good health. Each CDR3 is given without its conserved first and last residue.

V: TRBV27
J: TRBJ1-5
CDR3: ASSLKGMSNQPQH

V: TRBV18
J: TRBJ2-1
CDR3: ASSPLAGVYNEQF

V: TRBV7-2
J: TRBJ2-7
CDR3: ASRLTSGIYEQY

V: TRBV5-1
J: TRBJ1-4
CDR3: ASSLGPNNEKLF

V: TRBV5-6
J: TRBJ2-5
CDR3: ASSFVAGWETQY

V: TRBV7-9
J: TRBJ1-2
CDR3: ASSFDVYGYT

V: TRBV5-4
J: TRBJ2-1
CDR3: ASSRGLAGVNEQF

V: TRBV5-1
J: TRBJ1-5
CDR3: ASSLGGVNQPQH

V: TRBV30
J: TRBJ2-2
CDR3: AWSVLGDFLKKNTGELF

V: TRBV18
J: TRBJ2-1
CDR3: ASSPDYNEQF

V: TRBV5-1
J: TRBJ2-7
CDR3: ASSGGRSTYEQY

V: TRBV29-1
J: TRBJ1-1
CDR3: SEKKQGSTEAF

V: TRBV10-3
J: TRBJ2-1
CDR3: AIGGGREWNEQF

V: TRBV5-1
J: TRBJ2-7
CDR3: ASSLAGGGLAGYYEQY

V: TRBV29-1
J: TRBJ2-7
CDR3: SVGGGLYEQY

V: TRBV5-5
J: TRBJ1-5
CDR3: ASSSTALRGQPQH

V: TRBV7-3
J: TRBJ2-1
CDR3: ASSSGTALYNEQF

V: TRBV28
J: TRBJ2-1
CDR3: ASSSPGTYNEQF

V: TRBV5-4
J: TRBJ2-7
CDR3: ASSLWGGPLSGPSRYEQY

V: TRBV10-3
J: TRBJ2-6
CDR3: ANRGPGANVLT

V: TRBV4-3
J: TRBJ1-2
CDR3: ASSQEGEGYYGYT

V: TRBV2
J: TRBJ1-1
CDR3: ASSESGRSNTEAF

V: TRBV5-4
J: TRBJ1-1
CDR3: ASSLMGGPEAF

V: TRBV7-2
J: TRBJ2-7
CDR3: ASSSRAAYEQY

V: TRBV14
J: TRBJ2-6
CDR3: ASSARQGAANVLT

V: TRBV7-7
J: TRBJ2-5
CDR3: ASSEGQGQTQY

V: TRBV5-1
J: TRBJ1-2
CDR3: ASSLAGDSYGYT

V: TRBV5-5
J: TRBJ2-3
CDR3: ASSLTPSDTDTQY

V: TRBV30
J: TRBJ2-1
CDR3: AWSVGLADNEQF

V: TRBV2
J: TRBJ2-7
CDR3: ASSRTYEQY

V: TRBV6-6
J: TRBJ2-7
CDR3: ASSYFPDTYEQY

V: TRBV5-5
J: TRBJ2-7
CDR3: ASTRAGDFGEQY

V: TRBV7-6
J: TRBJ2-1
CDR3: ASSLEGGSYNEQF

V: TRBV14
J: TRBJ2-1
CDR3: ASSQEDPDYNEQF

V: TRBV7-9
J: TRBJ2-7
CDR3: ASSPITVSGEQY

V: TRBV11-2
J: TRBJ2-7
CDR3: ASSSGRGSYEQY

V: TRBV5-1
J: TRBJ2-7
CDR3: ASSPRQGTYEQY

V: TRBV10-3
J: TRBJ1-5
CDR3: AISESQGTNQPQH

V: TRBV14
J: TRBJ2-1
CDR3: ASSQRSRRLAENNEQF

V: TRBV4-3
J: TRBJ2-7
CDR3: ASSQEVLFQGRKAYEQY

V: TRBV7-9
J: TRBJ1-2
CDR3: ASTLTRGGGIYGYT

V: TRBV2
J: TRBJ2-5
CDR3: ASRERRGRLETQY

V: TRBV5-1
J: TRBJ2-5
CDR3: ASSLGGQALRETQY

V: TRBV7-2
J: TRBJ2-2
CDR3: ASRRDTGGELF

V: TRBV5-5
J: TRBJ2-1
CDR3: ASSLAPLGVSHNEQF

V: TRBV28
J: TRBJ1-2
CDR3: ASSPTGDYGYT

V: TRBV9
J: TRBJ2-5
CDR3: ASSGPGTSGAPY

V: TRBV5-6
J: TRBJ1-5
CDR3: ASSLEGNNQPQH

V: TRBV6-1
J: TRBJ2-7
CDR3: ASSGASGWRIIYEQY

V: TRBV5-1
J: TRBJ2-1
CDR3: ASSLTSGSYNEQF

V: TRBV14
J: TRBJ2-2
CDR3: ASSRDGKNTGELF